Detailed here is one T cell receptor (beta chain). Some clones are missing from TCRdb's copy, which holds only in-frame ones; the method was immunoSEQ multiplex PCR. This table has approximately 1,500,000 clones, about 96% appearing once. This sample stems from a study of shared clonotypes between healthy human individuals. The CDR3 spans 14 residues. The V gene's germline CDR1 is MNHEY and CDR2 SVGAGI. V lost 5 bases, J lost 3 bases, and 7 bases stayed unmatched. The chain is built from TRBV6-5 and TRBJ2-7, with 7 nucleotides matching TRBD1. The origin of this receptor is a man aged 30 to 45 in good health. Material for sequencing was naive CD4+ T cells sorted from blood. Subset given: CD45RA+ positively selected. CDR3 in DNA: TGTGCCAGCAGTCCCCGCCAGGGGGTCTACGAGCAGTACTTC. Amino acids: CASSPRQGVYEQYF.